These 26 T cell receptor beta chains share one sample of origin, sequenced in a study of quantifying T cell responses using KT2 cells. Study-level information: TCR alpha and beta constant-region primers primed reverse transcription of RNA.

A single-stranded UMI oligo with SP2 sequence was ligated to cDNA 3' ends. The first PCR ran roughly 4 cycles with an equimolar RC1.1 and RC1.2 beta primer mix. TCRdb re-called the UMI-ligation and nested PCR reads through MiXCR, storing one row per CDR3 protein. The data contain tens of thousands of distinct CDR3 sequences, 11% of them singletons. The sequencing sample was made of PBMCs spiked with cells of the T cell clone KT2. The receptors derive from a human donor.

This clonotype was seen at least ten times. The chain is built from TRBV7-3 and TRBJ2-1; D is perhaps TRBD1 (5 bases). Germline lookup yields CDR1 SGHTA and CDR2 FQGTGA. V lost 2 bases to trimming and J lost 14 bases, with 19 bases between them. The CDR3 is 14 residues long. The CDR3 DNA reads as TGTGCCAGCAGCTTATCCCCAGGCAGGGCAATCAAGTTCTTC. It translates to CASSLSPGRAIKFF.

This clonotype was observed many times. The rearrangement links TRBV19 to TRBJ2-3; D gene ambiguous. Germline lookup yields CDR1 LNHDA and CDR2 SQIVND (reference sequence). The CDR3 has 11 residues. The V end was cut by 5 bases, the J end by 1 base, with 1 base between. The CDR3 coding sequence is TGTGCCAGTAGTCGCACAGATACGCAGTATTTT. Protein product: CASSRTDTQYF.

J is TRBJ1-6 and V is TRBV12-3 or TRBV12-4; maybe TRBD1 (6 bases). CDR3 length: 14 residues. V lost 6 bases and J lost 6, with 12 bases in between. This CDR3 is CASRGWTANSPLHF. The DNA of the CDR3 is TGTGCCAGCAGGGGATGGACAGCTAATTCACCCCTCCACTTT.

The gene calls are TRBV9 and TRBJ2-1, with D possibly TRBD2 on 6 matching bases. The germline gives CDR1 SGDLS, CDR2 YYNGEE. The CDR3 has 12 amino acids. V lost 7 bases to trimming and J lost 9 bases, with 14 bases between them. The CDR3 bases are TGTGCCAGCGGAGGGGCTGGGTTTGAGCAGTTCTTC. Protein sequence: CASGGAGFEQFF.

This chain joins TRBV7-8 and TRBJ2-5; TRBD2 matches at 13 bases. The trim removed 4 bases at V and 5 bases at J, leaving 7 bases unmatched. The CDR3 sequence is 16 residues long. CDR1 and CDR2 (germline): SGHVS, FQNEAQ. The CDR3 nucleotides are TGTGCCAGCAGCTCGGGACTAGCGGGACCGGGGGAGACCCAGTACTTC. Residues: CASSSGLAGPGETQYF.

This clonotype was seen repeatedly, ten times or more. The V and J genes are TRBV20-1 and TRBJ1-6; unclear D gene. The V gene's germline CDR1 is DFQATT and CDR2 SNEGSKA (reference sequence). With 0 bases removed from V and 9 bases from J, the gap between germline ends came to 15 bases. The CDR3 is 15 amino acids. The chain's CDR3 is CSARDRHGGGSPLHF. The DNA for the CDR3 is TGCAGTGCTAGAGATCGACACGGCGGAGGTTCACCCCTCCACTTT.

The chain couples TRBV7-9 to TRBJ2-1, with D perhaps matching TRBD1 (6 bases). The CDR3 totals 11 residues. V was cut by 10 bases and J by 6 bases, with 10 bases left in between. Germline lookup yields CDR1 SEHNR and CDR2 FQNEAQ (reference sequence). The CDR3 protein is CATQGFNEQFF. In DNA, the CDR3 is TGTGCCACACAGGGTTTCAATGAGCAGTTCTTC.

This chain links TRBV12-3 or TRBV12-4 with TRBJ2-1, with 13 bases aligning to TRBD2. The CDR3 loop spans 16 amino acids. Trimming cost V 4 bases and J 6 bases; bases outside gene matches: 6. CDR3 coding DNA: TGTGCCAGCAGTTCCTTCGGGACTAGCGGGATCAATGAGCAGTTCTTC. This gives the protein CASSSFGTSGINEQFF.

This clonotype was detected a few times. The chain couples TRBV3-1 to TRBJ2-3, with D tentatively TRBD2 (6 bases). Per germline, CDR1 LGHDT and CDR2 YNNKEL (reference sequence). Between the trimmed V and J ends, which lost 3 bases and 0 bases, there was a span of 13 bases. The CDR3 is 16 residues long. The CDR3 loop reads CASSHGGRKSTDTQYF. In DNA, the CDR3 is TGTGCCAGCAGCCACGGTGGGAGGAAAAGCACAGATACGCAGTATTTT.

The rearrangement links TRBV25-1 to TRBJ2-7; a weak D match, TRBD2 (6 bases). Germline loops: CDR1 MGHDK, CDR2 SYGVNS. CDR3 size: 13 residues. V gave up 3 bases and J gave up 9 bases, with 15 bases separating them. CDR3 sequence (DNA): TGTGCCAGCAGTGACCCGGGGGACCGGGTGCAGTACTTC. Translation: CASSDPGDRVQYF.

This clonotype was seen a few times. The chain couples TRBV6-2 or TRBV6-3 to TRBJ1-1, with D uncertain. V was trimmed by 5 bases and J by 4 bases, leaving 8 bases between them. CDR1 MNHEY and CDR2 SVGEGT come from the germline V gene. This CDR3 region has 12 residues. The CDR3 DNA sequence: TGTGCCAGCAGTCGCGTTTTCACTGAAGCTTTCTTT. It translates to CASSRVFTEAFF.

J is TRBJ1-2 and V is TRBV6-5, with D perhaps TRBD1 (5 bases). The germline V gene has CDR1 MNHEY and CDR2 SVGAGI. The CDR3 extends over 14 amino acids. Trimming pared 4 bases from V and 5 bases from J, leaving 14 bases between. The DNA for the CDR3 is TGTGCCAGCAGTTTTGGCAGGGAAGGGTATGGCTACACCTTC. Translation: CASSFGREGYGYTF.

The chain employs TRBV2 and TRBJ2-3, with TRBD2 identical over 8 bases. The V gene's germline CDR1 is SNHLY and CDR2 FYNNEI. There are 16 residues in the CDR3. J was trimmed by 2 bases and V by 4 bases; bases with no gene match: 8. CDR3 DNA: TGTGCCAGCAGTGGGCCGACTAGCGCAAACACAGATACGCAGTATTTT. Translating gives CASSGPTSANTDTQYF.

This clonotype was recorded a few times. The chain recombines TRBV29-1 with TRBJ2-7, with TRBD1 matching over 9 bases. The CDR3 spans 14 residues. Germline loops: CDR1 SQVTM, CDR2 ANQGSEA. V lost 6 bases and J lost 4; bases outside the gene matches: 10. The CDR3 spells CSVADRGSFYEQYF. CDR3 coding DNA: TGCAGCGTAGCAGACAGGGGGAGCTTTTACGAGCAGTACTTC.

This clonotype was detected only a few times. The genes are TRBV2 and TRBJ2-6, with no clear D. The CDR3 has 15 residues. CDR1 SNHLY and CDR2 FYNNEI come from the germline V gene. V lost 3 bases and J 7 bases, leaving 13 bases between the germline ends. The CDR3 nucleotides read TGTGCCAGCAGTGATCCCCCTACTGTTGCCAACGTCCTGACTTTC. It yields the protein CASSDPPTVANVLTF.

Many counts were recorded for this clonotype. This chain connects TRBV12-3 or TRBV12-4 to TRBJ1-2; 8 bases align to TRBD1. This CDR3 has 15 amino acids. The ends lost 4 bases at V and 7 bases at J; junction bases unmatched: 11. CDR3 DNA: TGTGCCAGCAGTTCCCCGCCGGGACAGGCTGGTGGCTACACCTTC. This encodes CASSSPPGQAGGYTF.

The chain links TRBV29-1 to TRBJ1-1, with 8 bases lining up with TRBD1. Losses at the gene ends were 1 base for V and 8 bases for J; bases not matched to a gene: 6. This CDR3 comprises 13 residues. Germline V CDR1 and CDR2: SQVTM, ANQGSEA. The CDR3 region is CSVEGRQGIEAFF. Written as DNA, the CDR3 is TGCAGCGTTGAAGGACGACAGGGGATAGAAGCTTTCTTT.

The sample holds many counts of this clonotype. CDR3 bases: TGTGCCAGCACACGCAGGGGACAGGGACGTGAAAAACTGTTTTTT. The encoded protein is CASTRRGQGREKLFF. V and J are TRBV6-6 and TRBJ1-4, with 9 positions matching TRBD1. Trimming cost V 7 bases and J 7 bases; bases outside gene matches: 10. CDR1 MNHNY and CDR2 SVGAGI come from the germline V gene (reference sequence). The CDR3 consists of 15 residues.

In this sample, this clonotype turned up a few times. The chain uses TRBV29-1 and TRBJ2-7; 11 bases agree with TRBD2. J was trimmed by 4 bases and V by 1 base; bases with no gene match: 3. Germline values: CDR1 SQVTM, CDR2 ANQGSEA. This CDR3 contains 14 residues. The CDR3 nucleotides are TGCAGCGTTGAAGGGGCTAGCGGGAGGTACGAGCAGTACTTC. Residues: CSVEGASGRYEQYF.

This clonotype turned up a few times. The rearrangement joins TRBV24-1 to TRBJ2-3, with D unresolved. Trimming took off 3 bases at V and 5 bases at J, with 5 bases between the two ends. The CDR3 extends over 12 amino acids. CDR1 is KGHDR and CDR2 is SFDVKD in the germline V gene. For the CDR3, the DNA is TGTGCCACCAGTGATGAAAAAGATACGCAGTATTTT. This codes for CATSDEKDTQYF.

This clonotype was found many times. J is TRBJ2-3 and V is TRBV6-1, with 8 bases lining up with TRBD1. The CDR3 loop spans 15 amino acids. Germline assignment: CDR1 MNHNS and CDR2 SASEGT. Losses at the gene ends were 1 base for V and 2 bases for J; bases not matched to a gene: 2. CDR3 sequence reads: CASSEGTGHTDTQYF. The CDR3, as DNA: TGTGCCAGCAGTGAAGGGACAGGGCACACAGATACGCAGTATTTT.

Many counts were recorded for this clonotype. The CDR3, as DNA: TGCAGTGCTAGAGGGGAAGGAAGACACTGGGCCAACGTCCTGACTTTC. Translated: CSARGEGRHWANVLTF. V and J are TRBV20-1 and TRBJ2-6; D is undetermined. Germline CDR1 is DFQATT and CDR2 is SNEGSKA (reference sequence). The CDR3 has 16 residues. V was trimmed by 1 base and J by 5 bases, leaving 15 bases between them.

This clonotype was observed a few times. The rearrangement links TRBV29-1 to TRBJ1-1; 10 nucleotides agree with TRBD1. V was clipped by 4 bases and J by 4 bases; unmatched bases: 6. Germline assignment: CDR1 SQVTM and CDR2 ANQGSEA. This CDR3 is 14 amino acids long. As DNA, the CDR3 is TGCAGCGTTGGGGGGACAGGGGAAACCACTGAAGCTTTCTTT. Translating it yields CSVGGTGETTEAFF.

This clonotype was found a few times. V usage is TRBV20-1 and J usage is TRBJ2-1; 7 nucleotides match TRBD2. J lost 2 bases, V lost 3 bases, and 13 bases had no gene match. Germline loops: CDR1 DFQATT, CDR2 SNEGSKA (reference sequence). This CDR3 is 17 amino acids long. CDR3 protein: CSASQLASGDPYNEQFF. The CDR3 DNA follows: TGCAGTGCTAGTCAGTTGGCAAGCGGGGACCCCTACAATGAGCAGTTCTTC.

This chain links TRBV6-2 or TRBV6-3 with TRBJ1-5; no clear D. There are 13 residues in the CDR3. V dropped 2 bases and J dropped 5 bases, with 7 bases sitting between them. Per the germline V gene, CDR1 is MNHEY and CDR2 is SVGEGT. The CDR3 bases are TGTGCCAGCAGTTACGGTTACGATCAGCCCCAGCATTTT. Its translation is CASSYGYDQPQHF.

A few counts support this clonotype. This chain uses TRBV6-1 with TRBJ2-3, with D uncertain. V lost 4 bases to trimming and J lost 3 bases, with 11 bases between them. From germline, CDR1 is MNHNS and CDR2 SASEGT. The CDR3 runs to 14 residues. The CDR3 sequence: CASSVEKSTDTQYF. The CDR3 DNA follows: TGTGCCAGCAGTGTTGAGAAGTCTACAGATACGCAGTATTTT.